This TCR beta chain was found in a study of metastatic and nonmetastatic thyroid tumors (dated by TCRdb to 2018 to 2021). A note on the overall study: Repertoires were compared across peripheral blood and tumor or nodule tissue samples from malignant and benign thyroid patients.

Receptors were amplified or captured by PCR. The listed sequencing device is Illumina HiSeq 4000. High-throughput sequencing was used to profile the TCR beta-chain CDR3 region of every patient. The authors' analysis ran thus. A classifier to discriminate distant-metastatic papillary thyroid cancer patients was built from CDR3 differences across clinicopathological groups. The Shannon index was used to measure repertoire diversity, and the Morisita-Horn index was used to measure how similar tumor and blood repertoires were. The public reads were reprocessed in TCRdb via fastp at Q25 and MiXCR, keeping in-frame beta chains. TCRdb assigned the V and J calls; the authors' analysis was not used. Within this sample are 37,000 or so clones, with about 17% of them counted one time only. The biggest ten clones account for around 6.6% of the sample. The paper's findings and limits, for the study overall: TCR beta diversity was reported as significantly higher in malignant tumors than in benign nodules, in both blood and tumor samples.

This clone was seen a few times. The specificity of this receptor is unknown. A read error is possible here, since a much larger clone lies one base away. Before undergoing thyroid surgery, none of the patients had been given any kind of treatment. Using T-cell receptor beta sequencing, the researchers looked back retrospectively at clinical samples from patients, gathered between about 2012 and 2019. Reading the germline V gene gives CDR1 SGHTA and CDR2 FQGNSA. Trimming costs V 4 bases and J 7 bases, and their ends lie 11 bases apart. The CDR3 has 13 amino acids, counting the end cysteine and phenylalanine. The retained sequence is limited to the CDR3, 39 bases, with the frame set at the first base.

The chain is made from TRBV7-2 and TRBJ2-1, with the D segment possibly TRBD1 or TRBD2, each aligning over 5 bases. The sample consisted of blood. This sequence was found in a male donor with papillary thyroid cancer or a benign thyroid nodule (not recorded which). Some clones in this sample may be carry-over from other donors' samples. Read as DNA, the sequence is TGTGCCAGCAGCTCTTCCTGGGGGAATGAGCAGTTCTTC. Its amino acids are CASSSSWGNEQFF.